Included here is one T cell receptor (beta chain) sequence, with context. The CDR3 totals 13 residues. Trimming stripped 7 bases from V and 1 base from J, with 10 bases between. Per the study methods: Researchers report that nucleated cell counts were estimated from reference gene primer amplification. TCRdb's copy holds only in-frame clones and misses some; the assay was immunoSEQ multiplex PCR. Clone size and the V and J calls come from that table; the DNA yielded D and trimming. The top ten hold 24% of the sample, which has fewer than 100,000 clones, roughly three quarters seen once. The sample is drawn from a study of blood T cell repertoires in COVID-19.

The origin of this receptor is a human donor in a cohort sampled during active COVID-19. This chain connects TRBV23-1 to TRBJ2-5, with D possibly matching TRBD1 (6 bases). TRBV23-1 qualifies as an ORF whose function is uncertain. The sample comprised peripheral blood. The CDR3 region has the DNA TGCGCCAGCACCCAGACAGGCCAAGAGACCCAGTACTTC. Its translation is CASTQTGQETQYF.